This T cell receptor (beta chain) appears in the sequencing data of a study of cytomegalovirus exposure and HLA in healthy donors. About the study: Earlier work reported 90 million to 120 million unique TCR beta sequences from 150 million to 200 million T cells. General study points: Researchers reported from a later analysis that most CMV-associated TCR beta chains appeared HLA-restricted.

The V gene end was trimmed by 0 bases and the J gene end by 5 bases; junction bases not matched to a gene: 5. The V gene's germline CDR1 is SGHRS and CDR2 YFSETQ. CDR3 length equals 16 residues. Both 60 Vbeta primers and 13 Jbeta primers went into the PCR. Sequencing used immunoSEQ multiplex PCR; TCRdb keeps in-frame clones, though not all of them. The sample lists some 150,000 clones; more than 75% were seen once. As concerns this clone: Its target is not known.

Material for sequencing was PBMCs. This TCR derives from a man aged 18-30 years in good health and CMV-seropositive. This chain connects TRBV5-1 to TRBJ2-3; the match to TRBD1 covers 11 bases. The CDR3 loop reads CASSLGPGTGGDTQYF. Here the CDR3 DNA reads TGCGCCAGCAGCTTGGGTCCCGGGACAGGGGGAGATACGCAGTATTTT.